The 3 T cell receptor beta chains listed next were all sequenced from one sample in a study of T cell clonotyping in hematopoietic cell transplantation. Clones were sequenced by immunoSEQ multiplex PCR, and TCRdb holds only the in-frame ones, with some missing. The table lists roughly 13,000 clones, approximately 92% of them singletons. Sequenced here: PBMCs, sampled 100 days after allogeneic stem cell transplant. The receptors originated from a female patient aged 50-59 years who had an allogeneic stem cell transplant from an unrelated donor, so the T cells may come from the graft donor. Some clones in this sample may be carry-over from other donors' samples.

The chain recombines TRBV28 with TRBJ1-5; TRBD1 might be the D (5 bases). The CDR3 has 15 residues. Trimming pared 2 bases from V and 1 base from J, leaving 9 bases between. The V gene's germline CDR1 is MDHEN and CDR2 SYDVKM. CDR3 sequence (DNA): TGTGCCAGCAGTTTAAGGGGCAGAAGCAATCAGCCCCAGCATTTT. As protein: CASSLRGRSNQPQHF.

The chain employs TRBV4-3 and TRBJ1-3; TRBD1 is a possible D gene (5 bases). The V and J ends lost 0 bases and 4 bases respectively, with 10 bases between them. The CDR3 is made up of 15 amino acids. The germline V gene encodes CDR1 LGHNA and CDR2 YSLEER. The CDR3 reads CASSQETGLGNTIYF. DNA of the CDR3: TGCGCCAGCAGCCAAGAGACGGGACTCGGAAACACCATATATTTT.

The chain uses TRBV11-2 and TRBJ1-2, with a weak D call TRBD1 (5 bases). CDR3 size: 13 residues. V was clipped by 1 base and J by 7 bases, with 10 bases between them. CDR1 is SGHAT, CDR2 FQNNGV, per germline. The CDR3 spells CASSLVRTGGYTF. DNA of the CDR3: TGTGCCAGCAGCTTAGTTCGTACAGGTGGCTACACCTTC.